This record covers a single T cell receptor beta chain. This sample stems from a study of blood T cell repertoires in COVID-19. At the level of the study: There were acute and convalescent COVID-19 samples, and they came from the United States, Italy and Spain. PBMCs, B-cell-depleted T cells, or T cells provided the cDNA or gDNA that made up the material.

Study processing details: Reference gene primer amplification gave nucleated cell count estimates. TCRdb's table, derived via immunoSEQ multiplex PCR, lists solely in-frame clones and lacks some. Clonal size and the V and J genes are those of that table, whereas D and trimming came from the DNA. This sample has roughly 130,000 clones, with roughly four fifths found just once. The CDR3 runs to 16 residues. Germline lookup yields CDR1 GTSNPN and CDR2 SVGIG (reference sequence). Germline trimming cut 0 bases from V and 1 base from J; bases unmatched to any gene: 5. The gene calls are TRBV30 and TRBJ2-7, with 11 bases lining up with TRBD1. Sequences were obtained from peripheral blood. The TCR originated in a woman aged 45-65 years with acute or convalescent COVID-19. This chain's CDR3 is CAWSVPGTGGSYEQYF. The CDR3 coding sequence is TGTGCCTGGAGTGTACCAGGGACAGGGGGGTCCTACGAGCAGTACTTC. Complete variable domain (other parts from reference TRBV30 and TRBJ2-7): SQTIHQWPATLVQPVGSPLSLECTVEGTSNPNLYWYRQAAGRGLQLLFYSVGIGQISSEVPQNLSASRPQDRQFILSSKKLLLSDSGFYLCAWSVPGTGGSYEQYFGPGTRLTVT.